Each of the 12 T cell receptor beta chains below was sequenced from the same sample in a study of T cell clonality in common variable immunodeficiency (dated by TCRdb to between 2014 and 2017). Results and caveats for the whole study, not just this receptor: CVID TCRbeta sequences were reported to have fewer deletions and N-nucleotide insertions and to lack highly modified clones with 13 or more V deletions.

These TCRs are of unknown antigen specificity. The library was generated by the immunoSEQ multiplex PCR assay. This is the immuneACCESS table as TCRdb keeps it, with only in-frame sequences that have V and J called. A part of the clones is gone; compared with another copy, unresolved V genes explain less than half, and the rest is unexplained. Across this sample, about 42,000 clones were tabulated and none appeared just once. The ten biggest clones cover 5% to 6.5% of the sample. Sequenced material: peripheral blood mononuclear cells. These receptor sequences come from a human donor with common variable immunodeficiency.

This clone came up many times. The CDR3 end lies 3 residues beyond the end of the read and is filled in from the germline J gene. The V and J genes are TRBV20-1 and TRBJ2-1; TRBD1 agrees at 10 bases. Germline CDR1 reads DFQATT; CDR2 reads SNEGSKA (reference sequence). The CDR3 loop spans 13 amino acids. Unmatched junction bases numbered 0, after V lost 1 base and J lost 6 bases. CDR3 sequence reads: CSARGTGGNEQFF. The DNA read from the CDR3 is TGCAGTGCTAGAGGGACAGGGGGCAATGAG.

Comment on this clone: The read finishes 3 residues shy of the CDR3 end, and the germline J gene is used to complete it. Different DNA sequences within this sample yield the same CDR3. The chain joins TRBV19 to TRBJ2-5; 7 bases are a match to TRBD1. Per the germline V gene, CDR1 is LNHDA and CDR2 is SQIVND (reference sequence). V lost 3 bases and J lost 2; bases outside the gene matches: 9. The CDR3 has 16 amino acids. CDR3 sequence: CASSISRGSSQETQYF. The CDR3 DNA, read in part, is TGTGCCAGTAGTATTAGCAGGGGGTCTTCTCAAGAGACC.

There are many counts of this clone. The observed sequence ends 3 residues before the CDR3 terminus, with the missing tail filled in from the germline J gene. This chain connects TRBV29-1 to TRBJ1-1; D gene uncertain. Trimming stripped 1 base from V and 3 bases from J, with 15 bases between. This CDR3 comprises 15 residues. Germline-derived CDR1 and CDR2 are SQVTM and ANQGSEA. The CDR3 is CSVEVLRAWDTEAFF. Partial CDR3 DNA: TGCAGCGTTGAAGTATTAAGGGCGTGGGACACTGAA.

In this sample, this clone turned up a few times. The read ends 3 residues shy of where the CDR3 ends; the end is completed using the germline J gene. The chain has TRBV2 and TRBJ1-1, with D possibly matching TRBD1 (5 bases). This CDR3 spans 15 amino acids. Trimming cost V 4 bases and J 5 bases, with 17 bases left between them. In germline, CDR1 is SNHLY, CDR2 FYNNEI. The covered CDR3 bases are TGTGCCAGCAGTGCCTCCCGCAGGGAAGGTACTGAA. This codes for CASSASRREGTE. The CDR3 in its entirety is CASSASRREGTEAFF.

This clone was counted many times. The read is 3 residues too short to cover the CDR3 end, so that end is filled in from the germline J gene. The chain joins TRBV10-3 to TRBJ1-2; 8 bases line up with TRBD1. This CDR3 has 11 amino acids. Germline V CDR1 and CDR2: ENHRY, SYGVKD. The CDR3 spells CALGQGRGYTF. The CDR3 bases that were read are TGTGCCCTAGGACAGGGTCGGGGC.

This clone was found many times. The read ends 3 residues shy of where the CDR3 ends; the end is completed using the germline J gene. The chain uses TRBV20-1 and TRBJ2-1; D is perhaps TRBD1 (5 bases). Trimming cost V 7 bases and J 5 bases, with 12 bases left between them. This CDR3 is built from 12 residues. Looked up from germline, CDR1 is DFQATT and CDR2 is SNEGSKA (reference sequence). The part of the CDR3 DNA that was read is TGCAGTGTTCGGACAATACACAATGAG. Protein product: CSVRTIHNE. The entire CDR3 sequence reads CSVRTIHNEQFF.

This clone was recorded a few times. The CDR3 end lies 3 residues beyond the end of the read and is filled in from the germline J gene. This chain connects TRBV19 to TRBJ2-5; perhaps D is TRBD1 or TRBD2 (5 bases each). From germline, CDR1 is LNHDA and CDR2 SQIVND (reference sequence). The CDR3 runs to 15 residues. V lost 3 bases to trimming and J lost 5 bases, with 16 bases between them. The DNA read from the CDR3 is TGTGCCAGTAGTATTTTAAGGGGAGCCGGGGAGACC. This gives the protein CASSILRGAGET. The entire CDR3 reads CASSILRGAGETQYF.

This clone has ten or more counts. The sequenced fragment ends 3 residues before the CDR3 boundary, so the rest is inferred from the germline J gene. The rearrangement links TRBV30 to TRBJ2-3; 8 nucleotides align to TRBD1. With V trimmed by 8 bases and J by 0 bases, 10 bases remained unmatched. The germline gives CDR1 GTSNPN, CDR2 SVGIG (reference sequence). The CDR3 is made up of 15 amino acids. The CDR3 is CAGQTGVKSTDTQYF. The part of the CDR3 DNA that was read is TGTGCCGGCCAGACAGGGGTCAAGAGCACAGATACG.

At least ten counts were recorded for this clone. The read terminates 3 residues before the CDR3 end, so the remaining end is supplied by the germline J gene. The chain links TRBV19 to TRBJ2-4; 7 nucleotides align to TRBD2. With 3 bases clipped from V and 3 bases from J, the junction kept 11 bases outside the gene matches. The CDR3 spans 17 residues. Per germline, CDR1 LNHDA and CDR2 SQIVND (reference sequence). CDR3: CASSIGGEQGSKNIQYF. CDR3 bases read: TGTGCCAGTAGTATTGGGGGGGAGCAGGGTAGCAAAAACATT.

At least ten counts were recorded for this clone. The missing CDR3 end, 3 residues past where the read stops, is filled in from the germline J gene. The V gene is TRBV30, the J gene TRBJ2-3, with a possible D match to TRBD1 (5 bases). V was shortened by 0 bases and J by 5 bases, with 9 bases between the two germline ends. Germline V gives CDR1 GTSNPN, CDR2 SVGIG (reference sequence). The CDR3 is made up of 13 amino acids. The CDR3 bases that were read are TGTGCCTGGAGTGTAGGGGCGATAGATACG. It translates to CAWSVGAIDT. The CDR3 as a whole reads CAWSVGAIDTQYF.

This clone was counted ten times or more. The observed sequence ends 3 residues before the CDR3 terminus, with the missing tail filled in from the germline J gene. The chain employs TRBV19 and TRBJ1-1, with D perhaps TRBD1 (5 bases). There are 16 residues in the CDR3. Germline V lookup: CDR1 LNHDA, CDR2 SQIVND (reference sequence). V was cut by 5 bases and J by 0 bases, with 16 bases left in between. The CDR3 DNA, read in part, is TGTGCCAGTAGTCAGCTGCAGGGAGCAATGAACACTGAA. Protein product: CASSQLQGAMNTE. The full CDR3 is CASSQLQGAMNTEAFF.

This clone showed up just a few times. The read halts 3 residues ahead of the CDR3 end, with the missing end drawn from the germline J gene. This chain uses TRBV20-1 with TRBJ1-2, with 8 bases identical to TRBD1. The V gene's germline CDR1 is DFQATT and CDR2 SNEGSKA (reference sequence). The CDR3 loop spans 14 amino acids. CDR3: CSASRTGQGVGYTF. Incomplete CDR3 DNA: TGCAGTGCGAGCCGGACAGGGCAGGGTGTAGGC.